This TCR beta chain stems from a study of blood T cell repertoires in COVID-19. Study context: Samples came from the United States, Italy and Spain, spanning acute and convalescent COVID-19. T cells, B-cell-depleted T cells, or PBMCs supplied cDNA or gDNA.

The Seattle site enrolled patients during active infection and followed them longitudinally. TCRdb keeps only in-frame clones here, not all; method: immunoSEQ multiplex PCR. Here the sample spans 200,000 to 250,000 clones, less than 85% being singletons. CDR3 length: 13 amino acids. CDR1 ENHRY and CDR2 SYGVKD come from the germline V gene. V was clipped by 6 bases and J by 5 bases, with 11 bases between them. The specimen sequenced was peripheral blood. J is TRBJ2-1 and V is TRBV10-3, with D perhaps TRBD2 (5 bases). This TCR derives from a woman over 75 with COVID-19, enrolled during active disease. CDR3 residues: CAISGRGDNEQFF. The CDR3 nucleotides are TGTGCCATCAGCGGACGGGGAGACAATGAGCAGTTCTTC.